This T cell receptor (beta chain) comes out of a study of T cells after yellow fever vaccination. Production of TCR cDNA was by 5'RACE template switching, which also added a universal primer site and UMIs. TCRdb reprocessed the 5' RACE reads via MiXCR and lists one record per CDR3 protein. The table includes some 260,000 distinct CDR3 sequences, over 4.5% detected once. Study-level findings and limits: Abundant contaminating clonotypes from the bulk population could appear in FACS-sorted repertoires. At under 97% for CD4 and 88% for CD8, most primary-vaccination clones showed up again after the booster.

There are 15 residues in the CDR3. The germline CDR1 and CDR2 sequences are SGHTA and FQGNSA. J gave up 5 bases and V 5 bases, and 9 bases lay outside the gene matches. This clonotype was detected many times. Antigen: not known. The rearrangement links TRBV7-2 to TRBJ2-3, with 8 bases lining up with TRBD1. The sequence derives from a man aged 18 to 35 who received the YFV17D yellow fever vaccine. Source: CD4+ T cells sorted from PBMCs, taken on the day of the yellow fever booster vaccination. CDR3 loop: CASSIQGGSGDTQYF. CDR3 nucleotides: TGTGCCAGCAGCATACAGGGGGGCTCGGGAGATACGCAGTATTTT.